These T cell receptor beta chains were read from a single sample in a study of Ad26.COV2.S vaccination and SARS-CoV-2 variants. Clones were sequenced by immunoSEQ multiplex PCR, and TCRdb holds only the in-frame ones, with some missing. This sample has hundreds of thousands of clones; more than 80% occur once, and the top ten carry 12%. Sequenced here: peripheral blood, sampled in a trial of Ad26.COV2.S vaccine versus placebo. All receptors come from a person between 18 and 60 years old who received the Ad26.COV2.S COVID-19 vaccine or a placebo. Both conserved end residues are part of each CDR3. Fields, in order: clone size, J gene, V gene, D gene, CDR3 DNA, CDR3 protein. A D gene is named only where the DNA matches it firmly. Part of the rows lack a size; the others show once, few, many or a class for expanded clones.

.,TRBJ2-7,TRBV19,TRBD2,TGTGCCAGTAGTATAGATGGTGGAGCGGGAGATTTCTACGAGCAGTACTTC,CASSIDGGAGDFYEQYF
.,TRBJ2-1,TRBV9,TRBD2,TGTGCCAGCAGCTCTCACCCGACTAGCGCTGACTACAATGAGCAGTTCTTC,CASSSHPTSADYNEQFF
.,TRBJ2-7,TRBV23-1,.,TGCGCCAGCAACCGGGACAACTACTACGAGCAGTACTTC,CASNRDNYYEQYF
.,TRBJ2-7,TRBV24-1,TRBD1,TGTGCCACCAGTGACCCCGGGGGACAGGCTCGCGACGAGCAGTACTTC,CATSDPGGQARDEQYF
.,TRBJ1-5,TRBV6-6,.,TGTGCCAGCAGTTACTCGATGGGGGGAGGTAATCAGCCCCAGCATTTT,CASSYSMGGGNQPQHF
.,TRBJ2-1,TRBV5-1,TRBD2,TGCGCCAGCAGCAGCGGGAGCACGAATGAGCAGTTCTTC,CASSSGSTNEQFF
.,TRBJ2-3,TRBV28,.,TGTGCCAGCAGCCGGTTAGGAGCTAGCACAGATACGCAGTATTTT,CASSRLGASTDTQYF
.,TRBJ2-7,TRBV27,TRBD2,TGTGCCAGCAGTACCAATAGCGGGAGAGGCTACGAGCAGTACTTC,CASSTNSGRGYEQYF
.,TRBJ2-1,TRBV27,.,TGTGCCAGCAGTATAGGGAGCAGCAATGAGCAGTTCTTC,CASSIGSSNEQFF
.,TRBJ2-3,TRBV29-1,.,TGCAGCGTCCCCCCGCCCCAGGGAAGGTCAGATACGCAGTATTTT,CSVPPPQGRSDTQYF
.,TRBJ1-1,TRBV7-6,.,TGTGCCAGCAGTCCACAGGCGAACACTGAAGCTTTCTTT,CASSPQANTEAFF
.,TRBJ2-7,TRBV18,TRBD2,TGTGCCAGCTCACCGGGGGAGGGACGGGAGCAGTACTTC,CASSPGEGREQYF
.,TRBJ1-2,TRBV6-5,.,TGTGCCAGCACGCCGGGGGGGCTGCGAGATGGCTACACCTTC,CASTPGGLRDGYTF
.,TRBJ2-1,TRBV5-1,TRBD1,TGCGCCAGCAGCCCGACGGGACAGGGGTTCGGTGAGCAGTTCTTC,CASSPTGQGFGEQFF
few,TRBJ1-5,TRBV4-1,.,TGCGCCAGCAGTTACAGGTTACTTCAGCCCCAGCATTTT,CASSYRLLQPQHF
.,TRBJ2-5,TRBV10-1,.,TGCGCCAGCAGTGAGTTTTCAAGCGTTGCGACCCAGTACTTC,CASSEFSSVATQYF
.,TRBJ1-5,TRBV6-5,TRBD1,TGTGCCAGCAGTTCTCGGACAGGGCATAATTATCAGCCCCAGCATTTT,CASSSRTGHNYQPQHF
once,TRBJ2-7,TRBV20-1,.,TGCAGTGCTAGTGCCCTCATGGAGGACGAGCAGTACTTC,CSASALMEDEQYF
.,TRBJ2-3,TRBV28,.,TGTGCCAGCAGTTTATCCAGGAGGTCAGATACGCAGTATTTT,CASSLSRRSDTQYF
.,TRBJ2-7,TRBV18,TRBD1,TGTGCCAGCTCACTACAGGGGGGAATCAGCGACGAGCAGTACTTC,CASSLQGGISDEQYF
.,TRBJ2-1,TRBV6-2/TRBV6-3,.,TGTGCCAGCAGTTCCACGGGACTGTACAATGAGCAGTTCTTC,CASSSTGLYNEQFF
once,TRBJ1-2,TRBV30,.,TGTGCCGGGGCCCGGGACAACGCTAACTATGGCTACACCTTC,CAGARDNANYGYTF
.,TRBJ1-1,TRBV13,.,TGTGCCAGCAGCTCCGGAGGGGGGTTTGAAGCTTTCTTT,CASSSGGGFEAFF